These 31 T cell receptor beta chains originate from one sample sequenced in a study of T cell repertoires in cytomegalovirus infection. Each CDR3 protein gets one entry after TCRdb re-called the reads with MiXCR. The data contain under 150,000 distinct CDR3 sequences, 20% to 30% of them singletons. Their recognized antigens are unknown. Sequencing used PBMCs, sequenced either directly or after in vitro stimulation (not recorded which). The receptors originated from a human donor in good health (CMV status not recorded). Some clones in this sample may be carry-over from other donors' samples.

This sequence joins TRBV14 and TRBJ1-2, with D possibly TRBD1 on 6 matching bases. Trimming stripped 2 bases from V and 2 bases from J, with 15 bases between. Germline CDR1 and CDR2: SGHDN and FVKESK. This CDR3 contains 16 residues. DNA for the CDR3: TGTGCCAGCAGCCAATACGAGGGGGATACGAACTATGGCTACACCTTC. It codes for CASSQYEGDTNYGYTF.

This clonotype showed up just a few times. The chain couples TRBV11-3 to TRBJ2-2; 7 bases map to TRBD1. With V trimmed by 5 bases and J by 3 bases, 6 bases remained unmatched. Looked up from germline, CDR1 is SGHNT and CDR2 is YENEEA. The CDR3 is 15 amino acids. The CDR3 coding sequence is TGTGCCAGCAGCCAATGGGACAGCGACACCGGGGAGCTGTTTTTT. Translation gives CASSQWDSDTGELFF. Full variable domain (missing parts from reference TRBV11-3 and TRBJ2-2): EAGVVQSPRYKIIEKKQPVAFWCNPISGHNTLYWYLQNLGQGPELLIRYENEEAVDDSQLPKDRFSAERLKGVDSTLKIQPAELGDSAVYLCASSQWDSDTGELFFGEGSRLTVL.

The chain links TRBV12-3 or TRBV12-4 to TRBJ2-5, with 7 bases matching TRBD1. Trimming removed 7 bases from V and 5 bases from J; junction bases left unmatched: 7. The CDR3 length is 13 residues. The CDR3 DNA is TGTGCCAGCACCGGACAGGAGCCGGAGACCCAGTACTTC. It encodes CASTGQEPETQYF.

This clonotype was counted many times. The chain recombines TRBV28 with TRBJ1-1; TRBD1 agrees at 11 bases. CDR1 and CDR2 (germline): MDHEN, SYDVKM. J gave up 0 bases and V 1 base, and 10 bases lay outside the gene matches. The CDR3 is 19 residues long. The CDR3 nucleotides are TGTGCCAGCAGTTTATCCGCCGGGACAGGGGGATTCATGAACACTGAAGCTTTCTTT. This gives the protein CASSLSAGTGGFMNTEAFF. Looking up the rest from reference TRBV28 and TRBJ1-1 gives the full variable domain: DVKVTQSSRYLVKRTGEKVFLECVQDMDHENMFWYRQDPGLGLRLIYFSYDVKMKEKGDIPEGYSVSREKKERFSLILESASTNQTSMYLCASSLSAGTGGFMNTEAFFGQGTRLTVV.

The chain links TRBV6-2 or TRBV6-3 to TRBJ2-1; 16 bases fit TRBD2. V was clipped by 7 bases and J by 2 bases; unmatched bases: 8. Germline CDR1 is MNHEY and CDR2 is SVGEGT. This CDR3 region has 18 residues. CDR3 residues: CASIKGLAGGRPYNEQFF. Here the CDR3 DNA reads TGTGCCAGCATTAAGGGACTAGCGGGAGGGCGACCCTACAATGAGCAGTTCTTC.

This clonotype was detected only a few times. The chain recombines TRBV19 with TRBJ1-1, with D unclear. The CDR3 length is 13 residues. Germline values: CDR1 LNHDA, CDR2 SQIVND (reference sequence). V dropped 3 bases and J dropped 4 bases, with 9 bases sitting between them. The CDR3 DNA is TGTGCCAGTAGTATTGGGGAGGGCACTGAAGCTTTCTTT. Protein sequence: CASSIGEGTEAFF.

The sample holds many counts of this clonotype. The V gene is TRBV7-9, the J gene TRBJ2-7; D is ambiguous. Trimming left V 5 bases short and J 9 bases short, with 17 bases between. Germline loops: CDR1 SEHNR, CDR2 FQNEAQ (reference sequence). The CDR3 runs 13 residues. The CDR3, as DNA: TGTGCCAGCAGCCCTCGGGCAGGTGGAGTGCAGTACTTC. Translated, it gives CASSPRAGGVQYF.

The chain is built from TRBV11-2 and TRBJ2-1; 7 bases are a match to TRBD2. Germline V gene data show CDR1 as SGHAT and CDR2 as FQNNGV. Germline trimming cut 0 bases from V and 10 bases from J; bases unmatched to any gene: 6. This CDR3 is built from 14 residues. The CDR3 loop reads CASSLDPRLAEQFF. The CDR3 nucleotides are TGTGCCAGCAGCTTAGATCCCCGACTAGCCGAGCAGTTCTTC.

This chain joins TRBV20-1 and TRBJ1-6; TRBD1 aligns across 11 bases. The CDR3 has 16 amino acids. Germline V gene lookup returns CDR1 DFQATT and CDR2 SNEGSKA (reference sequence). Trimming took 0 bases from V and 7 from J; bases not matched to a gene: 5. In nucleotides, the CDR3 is TGCAGTGCTAGAGATCCGGGGACAGGGGGGAATTCACCCCTCCACTTT. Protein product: CSARDPGTGGNSPLHF.

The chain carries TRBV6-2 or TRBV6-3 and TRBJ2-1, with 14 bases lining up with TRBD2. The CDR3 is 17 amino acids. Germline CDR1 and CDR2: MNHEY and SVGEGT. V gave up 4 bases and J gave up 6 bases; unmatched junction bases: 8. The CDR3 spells CASSFPGLAGGLNEQFF. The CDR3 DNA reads TGTGCCAGCAGTTTCCCAGGACTAGCGGGAGGCCTCAATGAGCAGTTCTTC.

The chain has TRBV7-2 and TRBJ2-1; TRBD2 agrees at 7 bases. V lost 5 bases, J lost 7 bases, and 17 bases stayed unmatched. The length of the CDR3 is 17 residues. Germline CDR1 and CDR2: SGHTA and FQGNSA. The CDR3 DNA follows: TGTGCCAGCAGCCCCAATAGTTCCCGCGGGAGATTTAATGAGCAGTTCTTC. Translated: CASSPNSSRGRFNEQFF. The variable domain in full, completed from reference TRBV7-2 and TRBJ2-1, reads GAGVSQSPSNKVTEKGKDVELRCDPISGHTALYWYRQSLGQGLEFLIYFQGNSAPDKSGLPSDRFSAERTGGSVSTLTIQRTQQEDSAVYLCASSPNSSRGRFNEQFFGPGTRLTVL.

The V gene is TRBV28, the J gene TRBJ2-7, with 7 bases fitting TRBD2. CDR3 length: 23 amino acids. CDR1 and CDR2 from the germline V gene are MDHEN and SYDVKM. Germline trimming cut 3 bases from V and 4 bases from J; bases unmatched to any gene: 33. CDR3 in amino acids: CASSFHFSHREAGESSLSYEQYF. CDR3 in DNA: TGTGCCAGCAGTTTTCATTTTTCTCATCGCGAGGCGGGAGAATCCTCCCTGTCGTACGAGCAGTACTTC. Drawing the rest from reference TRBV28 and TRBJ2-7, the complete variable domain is DVKVTQSSRYLVKRTGEKVFLECVQDMDHENMFWYRQDPGLGLRLIYFSYDVKMKEKGDIPEGYSVSREKKERFSLILESASTNQTSMYLCASSFHFSHREAGESSLSYEQYFGPGTRLTVT.

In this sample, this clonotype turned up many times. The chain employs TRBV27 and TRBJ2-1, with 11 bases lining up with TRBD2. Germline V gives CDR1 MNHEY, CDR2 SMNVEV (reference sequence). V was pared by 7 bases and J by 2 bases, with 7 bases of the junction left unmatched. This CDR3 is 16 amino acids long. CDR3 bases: TGTGCCAGCACGTTAATAGCGGGAGGGCCCTACAATGAGCAGTTCTTC. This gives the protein CASTLIAGGPYNEQFF.

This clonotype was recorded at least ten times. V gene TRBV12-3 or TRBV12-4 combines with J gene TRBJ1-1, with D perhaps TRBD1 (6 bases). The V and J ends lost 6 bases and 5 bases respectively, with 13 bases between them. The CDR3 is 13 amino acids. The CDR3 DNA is TGTGCCAGCAGCTTCAGGGGTCGGACTGAAGCTTTCTTT. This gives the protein CASSFRGRTEAFF.

The CDR3 here is CASSRRTSGMSYNEQFF. DNA of the CDR3: TGTGCCAGCAGCAGGCGGACTAGCGGGATGTCCTACAATGAGCAGTTCTTC. The gene calls are TRBV9 and TRBJ2-1, with 12 bases that match TRBD2. Germline CDR1 and CDR2: SGDLS and YYNGEE. There are 17 residues in the CDR3. J gave up 1 base and V 4 bases, and 6 bases lay outside the gene matches.

The CDR3 spells CASSDRTGKETQYF. Here the CDR3 DNA reads TGTGCCAGCAGCGACAGGACAGGGAAAGAGACCCAGTACTTC. The genes are TRBV11-3 and TRBJ2-5, with 8 bases aligning to TRBD1. CDR1 and CDR2 from the germline V gene are SGHNT and YENEEA. V lost 5 bases, J lost 3 bases, and 5 bases stayed unmatched. This CDR3 region has 14 residues.

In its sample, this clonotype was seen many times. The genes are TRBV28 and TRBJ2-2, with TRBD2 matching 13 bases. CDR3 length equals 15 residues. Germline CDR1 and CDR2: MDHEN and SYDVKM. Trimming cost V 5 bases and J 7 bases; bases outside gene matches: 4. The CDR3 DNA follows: TGTGCCAGCAGTAGACTAGCGGGAGGCGTCGGGGAGCTGTTTTTT. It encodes CASSRLAGGVGELFF.

The CDR3 DNA sequence: TGCAGTGCTAGACGGCCCAGCTCCTACGAGCAGTACTTC. Translation gives CSARRPSSYEQYF. The chain joins TRBV20-1 to TRBJ2-7; D is unclear. Trimming removed 2 bases from V and 0 bases from J, with 8 bases in between. Germline CDR1 reads DFQATT; CDR2 reads SNEGSKA (reference sequence). The CDR3 is 13 amino acids.

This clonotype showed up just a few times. The DNA for the CDR3 is TGTGCCAGCGCGGCCAGCGAGAACACCGGGGAGCTGTTTTTT. Protein: CASAASENTGELFF. J is TRBJ2-2 and V is TRBV6-6; D gene uncertain. The CDR3 extends over 14 amino acids. Per the germline V gene, CDR1 is MNHNY and CDR2 is SVGAGI (reference sequence). V lost 8 bases and J 1 base, leaving 11 bases between the germline ends.

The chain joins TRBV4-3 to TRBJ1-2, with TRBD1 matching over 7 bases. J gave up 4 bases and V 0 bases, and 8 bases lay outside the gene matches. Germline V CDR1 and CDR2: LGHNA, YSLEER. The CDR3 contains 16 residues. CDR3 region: CASSQDLQGEVYGYTF. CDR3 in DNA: TGCGCCAGCAGCCAAGATTTGCAGGGGGAAGTCTATGGCTACACCTTC.

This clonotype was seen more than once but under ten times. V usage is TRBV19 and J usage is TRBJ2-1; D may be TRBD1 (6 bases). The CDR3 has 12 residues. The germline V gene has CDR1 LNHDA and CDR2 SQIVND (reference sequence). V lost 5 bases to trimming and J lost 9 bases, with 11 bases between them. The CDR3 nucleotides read TGTGCCAGTAGTGTCCGAGGGGGTGAGCAGTTCTTC. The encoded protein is CASSVRGGEQFF.

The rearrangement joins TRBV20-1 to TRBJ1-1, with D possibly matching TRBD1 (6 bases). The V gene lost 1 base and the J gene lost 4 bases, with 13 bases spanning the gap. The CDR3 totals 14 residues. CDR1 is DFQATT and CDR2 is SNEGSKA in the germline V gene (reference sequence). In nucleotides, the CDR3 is TGCAGTGCTAGAGGAGAGGGGGTGAGCACTGAAGCTTTCTTT. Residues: CSARGEGVSTEAFF.

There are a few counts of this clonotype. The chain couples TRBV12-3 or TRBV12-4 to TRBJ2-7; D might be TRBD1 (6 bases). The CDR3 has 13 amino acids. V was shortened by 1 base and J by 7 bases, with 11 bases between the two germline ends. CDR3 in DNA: TGTGCCAGCAGTTTAGTGGGGGCTAGGGAGCAGTACTTC. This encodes CASSLVGAREQYF.

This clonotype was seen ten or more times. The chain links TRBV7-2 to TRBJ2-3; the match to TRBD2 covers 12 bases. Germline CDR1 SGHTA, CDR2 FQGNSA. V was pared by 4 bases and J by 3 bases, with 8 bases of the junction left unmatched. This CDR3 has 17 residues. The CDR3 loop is CASSSSGRVWRTDTQYF. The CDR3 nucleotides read TGTGCCAGCAGCTCTAGCGGGAGGGTTTGGAGGACAGATACGCAGTATTTT.

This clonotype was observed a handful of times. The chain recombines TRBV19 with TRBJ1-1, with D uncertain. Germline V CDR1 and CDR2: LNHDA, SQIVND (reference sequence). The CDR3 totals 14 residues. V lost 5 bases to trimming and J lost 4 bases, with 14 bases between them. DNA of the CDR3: TGTGCCAGTAGTCCGGGATTCGTGAGCACTGAAGCTTTCTTT. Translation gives CASSPGFVSTEAFF.

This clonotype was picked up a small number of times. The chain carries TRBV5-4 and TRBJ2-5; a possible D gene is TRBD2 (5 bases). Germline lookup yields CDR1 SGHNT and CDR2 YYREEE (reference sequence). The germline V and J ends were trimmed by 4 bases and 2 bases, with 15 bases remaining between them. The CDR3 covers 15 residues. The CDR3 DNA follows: TGTGCCAGCAGCCTGGACCCGTCGGGGCAAGAGACCCAGTACTTC. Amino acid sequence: CASSLDPSGQETQYF. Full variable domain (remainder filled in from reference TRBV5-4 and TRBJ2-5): ETGVTQSPTHLIKTRGQQVTLRCSSQSGHNTVSWYQQALGQGPQFIFQYYREEENGRGNFPPRFSGLQFPNYSSELNVNALELDDSALYLCASSLDPSGQETQYFGPGTRLLVL.

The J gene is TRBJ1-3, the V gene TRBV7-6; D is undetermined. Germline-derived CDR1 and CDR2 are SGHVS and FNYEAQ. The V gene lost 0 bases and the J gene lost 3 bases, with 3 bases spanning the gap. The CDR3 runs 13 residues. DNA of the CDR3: TGTGCCAGCAGCTTAGCCTATGGAAACACCATATATTTT. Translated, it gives CASSLAYGNTIYF.

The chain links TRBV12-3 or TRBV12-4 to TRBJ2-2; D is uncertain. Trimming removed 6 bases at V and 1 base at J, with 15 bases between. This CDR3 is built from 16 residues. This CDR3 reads CASSQDGSENTGELFF. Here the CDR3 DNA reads TGTGCCAGCAGCCAGGACGGATCGGAGAACACCGGGGAGCTGTTTTTT.

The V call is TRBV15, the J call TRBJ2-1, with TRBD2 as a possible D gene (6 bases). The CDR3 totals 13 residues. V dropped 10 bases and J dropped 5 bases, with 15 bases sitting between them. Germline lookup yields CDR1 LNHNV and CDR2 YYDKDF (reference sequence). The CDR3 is CAITSTLDNEQFF. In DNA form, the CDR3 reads TGTGCCATTACTAGCACTCTCGACAATGAGCAGTTCTTC. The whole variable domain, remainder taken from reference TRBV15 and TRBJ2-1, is DAMVIQNPRYQVTQFGKPVTLSCSQTLNHNVMYWYQQKSSQAPKLLFHYYDKDFNNEADTPDNFQSRRPNTSFCFLDIRSPGLGDTAMYLCAITSTLDNEQFFGPGTRLTVL.

CDR3 in DNA: TGTGCCAGTAGTACGGGAGATAGCACAGATACGCAGTATTTT. It specifies CASSTGDSTDTQYF. This sequence joins TRBV19 and TRBJ2-3, with a weak D call TRBD2 (6 bases). Trimming shortened V by 4 bases and J by 0 bases, and 8 bases separated the two germline ends. Germline CDR1 is LNHDA and CDR2 is SQIVND (reference sequence). The CDR3 extends over 14 amino acids.

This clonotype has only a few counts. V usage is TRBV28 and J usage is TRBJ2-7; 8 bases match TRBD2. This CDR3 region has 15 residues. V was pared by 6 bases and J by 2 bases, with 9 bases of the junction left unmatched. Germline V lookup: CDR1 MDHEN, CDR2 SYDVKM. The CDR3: CASRLLAGQTYEQYF. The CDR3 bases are TGTGCCAGCAGACTTCTAGCGGGCCAAACCTACGAGCAGTACTTC. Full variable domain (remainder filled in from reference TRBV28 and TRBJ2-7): DVKVTQSSRYLVKRTGEKVFLECVQDMDHENMFWYRQDPGLGLRLIYFSYDVKMKEKGDIPEGYSVSREKKERFSLILESASTNQTSMYLCASRLLAGQTYEQYFGPGTRLTVT.